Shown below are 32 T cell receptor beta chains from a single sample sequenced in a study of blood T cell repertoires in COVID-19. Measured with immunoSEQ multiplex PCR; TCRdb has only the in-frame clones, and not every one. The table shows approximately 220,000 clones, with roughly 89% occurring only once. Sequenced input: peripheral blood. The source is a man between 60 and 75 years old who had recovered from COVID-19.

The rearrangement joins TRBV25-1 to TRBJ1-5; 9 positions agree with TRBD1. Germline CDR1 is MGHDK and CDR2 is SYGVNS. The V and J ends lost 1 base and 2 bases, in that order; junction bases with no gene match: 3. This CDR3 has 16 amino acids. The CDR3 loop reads CASSESWTGGNQPQHF. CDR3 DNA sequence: TGTGCCAGCAGTGAATCCTGGACAGGGGGCAATCAGCCCCAGCATTTT.

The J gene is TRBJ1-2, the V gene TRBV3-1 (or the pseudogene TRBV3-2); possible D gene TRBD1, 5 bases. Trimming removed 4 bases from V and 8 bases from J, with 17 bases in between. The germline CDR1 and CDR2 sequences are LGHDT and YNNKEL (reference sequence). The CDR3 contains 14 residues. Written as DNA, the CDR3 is TGTGCCAGCAGCCCCCGCCGGGGGACCGGAGGCTACACCTTC. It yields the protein CASSPRRGTGGYTF.

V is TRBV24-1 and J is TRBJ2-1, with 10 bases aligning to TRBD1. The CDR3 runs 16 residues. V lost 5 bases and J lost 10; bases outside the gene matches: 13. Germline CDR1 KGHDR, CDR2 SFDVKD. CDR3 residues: CATSALRTGGLKEQFF. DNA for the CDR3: TGTGCCACCAGTGCGCTCCGGACAGGGGGTCTGAAAGAGCAGTTCTTC.

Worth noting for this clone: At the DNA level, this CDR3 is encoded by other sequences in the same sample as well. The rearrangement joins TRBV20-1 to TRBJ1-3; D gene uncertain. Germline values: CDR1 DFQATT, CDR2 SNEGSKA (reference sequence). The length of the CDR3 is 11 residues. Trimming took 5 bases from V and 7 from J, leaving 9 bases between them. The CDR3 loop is CSAPLGNTIYF. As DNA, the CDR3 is TGCAGTGCTCCCCTCGGGAACACCATATATTTT.

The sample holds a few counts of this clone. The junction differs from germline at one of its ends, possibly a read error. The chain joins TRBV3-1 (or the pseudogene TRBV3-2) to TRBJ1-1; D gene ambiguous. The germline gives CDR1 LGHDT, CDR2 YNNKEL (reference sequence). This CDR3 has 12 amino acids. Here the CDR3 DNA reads TGTGCCAGCAGCCAAGTCGGAGCAGAAGAGACCTTT. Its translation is CASSQVGAEETF.

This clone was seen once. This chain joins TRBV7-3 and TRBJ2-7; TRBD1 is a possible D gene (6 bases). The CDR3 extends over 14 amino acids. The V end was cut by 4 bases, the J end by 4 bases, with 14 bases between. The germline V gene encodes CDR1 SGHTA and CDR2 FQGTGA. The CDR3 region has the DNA TGTGCCAGCAGCTGCAGGGGCGTGGGGTACGAGCAGTACTTC. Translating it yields CASSCRGVGYEQYF.

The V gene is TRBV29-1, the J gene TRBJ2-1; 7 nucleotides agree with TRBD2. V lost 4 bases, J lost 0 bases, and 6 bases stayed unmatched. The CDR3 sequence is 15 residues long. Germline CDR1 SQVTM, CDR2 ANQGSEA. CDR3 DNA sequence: TGCAGCGTTGTTGAAGCGGGGAGCTCCTACAATGAGCAGTTCTTC. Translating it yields CSVVEAGSSYNEQFF.

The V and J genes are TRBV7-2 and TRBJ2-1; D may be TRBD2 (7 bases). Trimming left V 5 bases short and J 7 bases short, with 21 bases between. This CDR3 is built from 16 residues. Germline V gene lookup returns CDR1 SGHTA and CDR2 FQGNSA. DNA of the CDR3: TGTGCCAGCAGCCAAAACCCGGGGGGCCGGGGTAATGAGCAGTTCTTC. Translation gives CASSQNPGGRGNEQFF.

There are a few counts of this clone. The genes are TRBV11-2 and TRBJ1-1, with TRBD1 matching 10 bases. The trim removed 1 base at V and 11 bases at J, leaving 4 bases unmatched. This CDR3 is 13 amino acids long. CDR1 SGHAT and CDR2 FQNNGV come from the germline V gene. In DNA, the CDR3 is TGTGCCAGCAGCTTAGGGACAGGGGGTGGTGCTTTCTTT. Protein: CASSLGTGGGAFF.

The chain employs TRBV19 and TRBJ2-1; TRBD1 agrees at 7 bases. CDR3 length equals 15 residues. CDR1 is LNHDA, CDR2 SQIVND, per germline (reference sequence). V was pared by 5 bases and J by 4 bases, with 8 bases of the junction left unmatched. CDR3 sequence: CASSGTGTVYNEQFF. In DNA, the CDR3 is TGTGCCAGTAGTGGGACCGGGACAGTTTACAATGAGCAGTTCTTC.

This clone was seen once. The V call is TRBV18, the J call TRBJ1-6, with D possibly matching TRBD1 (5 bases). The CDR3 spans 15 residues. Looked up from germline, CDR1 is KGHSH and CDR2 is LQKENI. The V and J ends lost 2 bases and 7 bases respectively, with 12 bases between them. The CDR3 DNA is TGTGCCAGCTCACCAGCCAGGGCATCCAATTCACCCCTCCACTTT. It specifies CASSPARASNSPLHF. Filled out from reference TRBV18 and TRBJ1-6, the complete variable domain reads NAGVMQNPRHLVRRRGQEARLRCSPMKGHSHVYWYRQLPEEGLKFMVYLQKENIIDESGMPKERFSAEFPKEGPSILRIQQVVRGDSAAYFCASSPARASNSPLHFGNGTRLTVT.

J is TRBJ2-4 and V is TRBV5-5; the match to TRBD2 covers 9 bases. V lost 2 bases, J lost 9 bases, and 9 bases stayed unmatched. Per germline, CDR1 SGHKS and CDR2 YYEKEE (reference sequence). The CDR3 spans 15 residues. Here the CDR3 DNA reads TGTGCCAGCAGCTTTGGCGGGAGGGGTGGGGGCATTCAGTACTTC. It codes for CASSFGGRGGGIQYF. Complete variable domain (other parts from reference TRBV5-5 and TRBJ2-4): DAGVTQSPTHLIKTRGQQVTLRCSPISGHKSVSWYQQVLGQGPQFIFQYYEKEERGRGNFPDRFSARQFPNYSSELNVNALLLGDSALYLCASSFGGRGGGIQYFGAGTRLSVL.

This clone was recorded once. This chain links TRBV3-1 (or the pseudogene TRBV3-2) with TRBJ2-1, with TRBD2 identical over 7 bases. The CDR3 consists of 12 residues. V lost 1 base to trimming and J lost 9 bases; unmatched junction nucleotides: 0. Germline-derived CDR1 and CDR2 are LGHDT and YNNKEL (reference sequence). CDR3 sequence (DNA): TGTGCCAGCAGCCAAGGGGGGGGTGAGCAGTTCTTC. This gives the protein CASSQGGGEQFF.

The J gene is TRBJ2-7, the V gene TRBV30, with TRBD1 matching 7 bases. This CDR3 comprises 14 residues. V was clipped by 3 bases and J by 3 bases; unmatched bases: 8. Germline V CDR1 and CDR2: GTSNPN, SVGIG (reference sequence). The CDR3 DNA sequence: TGTGCCTGGAGCTTCGACAGGGCTTTCTACGAGCAGTACTTC. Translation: CAWSFDRAFYEQYF.

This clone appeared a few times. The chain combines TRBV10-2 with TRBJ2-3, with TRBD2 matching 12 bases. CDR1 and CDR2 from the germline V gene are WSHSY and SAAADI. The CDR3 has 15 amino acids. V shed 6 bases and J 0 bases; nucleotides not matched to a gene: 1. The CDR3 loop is CASRGTSGSTDTQYF. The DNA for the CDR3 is TGCGCCAGCAGGGGGACTAGCGGGAGCACAGATACGCAGTATTTT.

CDR3 sequence: CASSSRTSGVGTQYF. CDR3 in DNA: TGTGCCAGCAGTTCCAGGACTAGCGGGGTCGGTACGCAGTATTTT. The chain uses TRBV5-8 and TRBJ2-3; 12 bases are shared with TRBD2. The CDR3 has 15 residues. Losses at the gene ends were 5 bases for V and 8 bases for J; bases not matched to a gene: 9. Per germline, CDR1 SGHTS and CDR2 YDEGEE.

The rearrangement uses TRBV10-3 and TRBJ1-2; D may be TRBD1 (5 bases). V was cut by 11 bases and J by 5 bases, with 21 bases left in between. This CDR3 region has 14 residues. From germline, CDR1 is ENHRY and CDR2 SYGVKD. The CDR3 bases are TGTGCCTCCCAAATAGGTGGGGCTGGGTATGGCTACACCTTC. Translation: CASQIGGAGYGYTF.

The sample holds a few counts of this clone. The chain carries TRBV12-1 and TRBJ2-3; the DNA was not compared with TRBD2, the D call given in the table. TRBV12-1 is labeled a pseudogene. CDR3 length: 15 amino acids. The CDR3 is CARGVAGGREDTQYF. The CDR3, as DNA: TGTGCCAGGGGGGTAGCTGGCGGGAGGGAAGATACGCAGTATTTT.

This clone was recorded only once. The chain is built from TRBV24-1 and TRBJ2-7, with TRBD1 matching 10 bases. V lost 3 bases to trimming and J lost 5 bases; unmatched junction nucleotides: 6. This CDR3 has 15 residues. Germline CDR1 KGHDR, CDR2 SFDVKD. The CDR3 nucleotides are TGTGCCACCAGTGATCCGGGACAGGGGTCTAACGAGCAGTACTTC. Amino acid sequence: CATSDPGQGSNEQYF.

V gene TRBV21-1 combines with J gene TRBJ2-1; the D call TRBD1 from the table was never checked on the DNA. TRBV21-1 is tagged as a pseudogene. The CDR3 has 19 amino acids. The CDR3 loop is CASSKAPRDREESFGEQFF. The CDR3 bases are TGTGCCAGCAGCAAAGCGCCAAGGGACAGGGAAGAATCATTCGGTGAGCAGTTCTTC.

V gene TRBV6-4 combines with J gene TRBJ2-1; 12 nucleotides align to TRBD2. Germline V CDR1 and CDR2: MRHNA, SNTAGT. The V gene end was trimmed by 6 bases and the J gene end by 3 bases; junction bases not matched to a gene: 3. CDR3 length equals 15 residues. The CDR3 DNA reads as TGTGCCAGCAGGGCGACTAGCGGGGGCTACAATGAGCAGTTCTTC. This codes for CASRATSGGYNEQFF.

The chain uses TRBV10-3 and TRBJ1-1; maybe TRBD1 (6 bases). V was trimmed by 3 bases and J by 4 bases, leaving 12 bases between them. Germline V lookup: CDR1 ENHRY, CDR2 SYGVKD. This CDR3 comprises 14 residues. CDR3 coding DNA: TGTGCCATCAGTGAACAGGGTAGTGGCACTGAAGCTTTCTTT. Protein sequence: CAISEQGSGTEAFF.

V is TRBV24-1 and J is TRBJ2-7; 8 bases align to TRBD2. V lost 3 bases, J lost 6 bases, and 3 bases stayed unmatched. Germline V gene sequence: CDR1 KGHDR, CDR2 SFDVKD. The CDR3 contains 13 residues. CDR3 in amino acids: CATSDVSGVEQYF. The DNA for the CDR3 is TGTGCCACCAGTGATGTTAGCGGGGTCGAGCAGTACTTC.

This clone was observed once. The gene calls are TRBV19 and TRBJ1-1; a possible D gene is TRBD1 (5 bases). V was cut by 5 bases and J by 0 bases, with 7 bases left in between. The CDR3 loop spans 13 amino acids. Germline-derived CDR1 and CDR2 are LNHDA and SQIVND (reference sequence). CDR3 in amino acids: CASSDRMNTEAFF. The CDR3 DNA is TGTGCCAGTAGTGACAGAATGAACACTGAAGCTTTCTTT.

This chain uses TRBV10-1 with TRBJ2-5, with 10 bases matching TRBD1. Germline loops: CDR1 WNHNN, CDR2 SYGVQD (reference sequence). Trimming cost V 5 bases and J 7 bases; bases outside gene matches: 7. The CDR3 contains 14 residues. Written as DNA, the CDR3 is TGCGCCAGCAGTCCCGGGACAGGGGTTAGGACCCAGTACTTC. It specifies CASSPGTGVRTQYF.

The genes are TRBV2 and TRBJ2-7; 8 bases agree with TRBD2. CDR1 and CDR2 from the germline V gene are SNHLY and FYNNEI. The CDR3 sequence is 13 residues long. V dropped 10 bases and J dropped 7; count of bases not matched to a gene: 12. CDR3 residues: CAIPGGSFDEQYF. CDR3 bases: TGTGCCATCCCGGGAGGGAGTTTCGATGAGCAGTACTTC. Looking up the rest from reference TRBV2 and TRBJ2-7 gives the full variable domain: EPEVTQTPSHQVTQMGQEVILRCVPISNHLYFYWYRQILGQKVEFLVSFYNNEISEKSEIFDDQFSVERPDGSNFTLKIRSTKLEDSAMYFCAIPGGSFDEQYFGPGTRLTVT.

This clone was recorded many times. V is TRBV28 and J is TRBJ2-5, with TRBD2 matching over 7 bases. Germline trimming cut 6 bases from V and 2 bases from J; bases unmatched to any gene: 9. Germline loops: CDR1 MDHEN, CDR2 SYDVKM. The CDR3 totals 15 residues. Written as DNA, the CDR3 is TGTGCCAGCAGCAAACCCGGGGGGTGGCAAGAGACCCAGTACTTC. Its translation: CASSKPGGWQETQYF.

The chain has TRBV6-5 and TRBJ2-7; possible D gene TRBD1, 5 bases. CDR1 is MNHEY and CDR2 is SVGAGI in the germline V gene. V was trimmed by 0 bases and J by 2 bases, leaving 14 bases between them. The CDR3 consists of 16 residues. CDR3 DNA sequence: TGTGCCAGCAGTTACTCAGCCGGCAGGGTTACCTACGAGCAGTACTTC. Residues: CASSYSAGRVTYEQYF.

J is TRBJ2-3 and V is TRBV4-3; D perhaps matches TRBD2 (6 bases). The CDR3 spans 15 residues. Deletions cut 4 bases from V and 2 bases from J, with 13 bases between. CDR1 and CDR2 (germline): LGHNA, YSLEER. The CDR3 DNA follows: TGCGCCAGCAGCCCCGTCGGCGGGGCCACAGATACGCAGTATTTT. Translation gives CASSPVGGATDTQYF.

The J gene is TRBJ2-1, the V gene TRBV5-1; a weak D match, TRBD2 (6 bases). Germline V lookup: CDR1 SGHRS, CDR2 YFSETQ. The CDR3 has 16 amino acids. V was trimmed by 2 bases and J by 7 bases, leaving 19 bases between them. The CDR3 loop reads CASSLLLASQGNEQFF. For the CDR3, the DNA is TGCGCCAGCAGCTTACTCCTAGCGTCACAAGGGAATGAGCAGTTCTTC.

The DNA for the CDR3 is TGTGCCAGCGGGCGAGAGGGACAGGGATCCGGGGAGCTGTTTTTT. This gives the protein CASGREGQGSGELFF. The chain couples TRBV28 to TRBJ2-2, with 9 bases identical to TRBD1. Germline CDR1 reads MDHEN; CDR2 reads SYDVKM. J gave up 6 bases and V 8 bases, and 10 bases lay outside the gene matches. The CDR3 contains 15 residues.

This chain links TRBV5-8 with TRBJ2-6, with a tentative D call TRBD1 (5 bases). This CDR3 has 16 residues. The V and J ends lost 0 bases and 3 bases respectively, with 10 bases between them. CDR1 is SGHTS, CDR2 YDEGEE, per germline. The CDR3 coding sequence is TGTGCCAGCAGCTTGGCAGGGTTGCATGGGGCCAACGTCCTGACTTTC. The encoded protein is CASSLAGLHGANVLTF.